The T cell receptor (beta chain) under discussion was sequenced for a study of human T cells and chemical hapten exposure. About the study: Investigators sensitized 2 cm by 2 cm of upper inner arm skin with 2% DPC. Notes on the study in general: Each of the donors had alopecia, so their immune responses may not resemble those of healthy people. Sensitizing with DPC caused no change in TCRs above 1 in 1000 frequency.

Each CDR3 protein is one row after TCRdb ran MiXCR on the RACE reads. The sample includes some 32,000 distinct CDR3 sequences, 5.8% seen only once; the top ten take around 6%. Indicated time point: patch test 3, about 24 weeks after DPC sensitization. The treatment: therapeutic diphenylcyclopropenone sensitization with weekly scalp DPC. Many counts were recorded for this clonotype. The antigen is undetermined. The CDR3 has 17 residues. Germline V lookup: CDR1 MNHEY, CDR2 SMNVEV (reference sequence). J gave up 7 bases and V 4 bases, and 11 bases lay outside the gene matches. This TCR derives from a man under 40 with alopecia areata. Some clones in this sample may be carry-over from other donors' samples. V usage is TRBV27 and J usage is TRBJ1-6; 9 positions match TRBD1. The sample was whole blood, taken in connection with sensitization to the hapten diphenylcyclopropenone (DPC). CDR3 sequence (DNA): TGTGCCAGCAGTTCCGAACTCGGGACAGGGCAAAATTCACCCCTCCACTTT. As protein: CASSSELGTGQNSPLHF.